The 24 T cell receptor beta chains in this list originate from one sample, sequenced in a study of T cells in localized non-small cell lung cancer. Profiled with immunoSEQ multiplex PCR; TCRdb holds only in-frame clones, not every one. The sample lists 1,500 to 2,500 clones, under 30% seen once, with less than 7.5% in the top ten. The starting material was lung tumor tissue, obtained before any cancer treatment. These receptors came from a woman aged 35-75 years with stage II squamous cell lung carcinoma.

This clone has more than one count but fewer than ten. The chain has TRBV11-3 and TRBJ2-5; 9 bases line up with TRBD2. V lost 5 bases, J lost 3 bases, and 13 bases stayed unmatched. CDR3 size: 17 residues. CDR1 SGHNT and CDR2 YENEEA come from the germline V gene. The CDR3 is CASSPAIAGADEETQYF. DNA of the CDR3: TGTGCCAGCAGCCCGGCGATAGCGGGAGCCGACGAAGAGACCCAGTACTTC.

This clone counts as medium-sized (0.01 to 0.1%). The genes are TRBV9 and TRBJ1-4, with D possibly matching TRBD1 (6 bases). The CDR3 extends over 14 amino acids. CDR1 is SGDLS and CDR2 is YYNGEE in the germline V gene. V was shortened by 3 bases and J by 3 bases, with 9 bases between the two germline ends. This chain's CDR3 is CASSADRSNEKLFF. Written as DNA, the CDR3 is TGTGCCAGCAGCGCAGACAGGTCTAATGAAAAACTGTTTTTT. Looking up the rest from reference TRBV9 and TRBJ1-4 gives the full variable domain: DSGVTQTPKHLITATGQRVTLRCSPRSGDLSVYWYQQSLDQGLQFLIQYYNGEERAKGNILERFSAQQFPDLHSELNLSSLELGDSALYFCASSADRSNEKLFFGSGTQLSVL.

The rearrangement uses TRBV5-1 and TRBJ2-7; D gene uncertain. The CDR3 totals 14 residues. The germline V gene has CDR1 SGHRS and CDR2 YFSETQ. Trimming removed 0 bases at V and 3 bases at J, with 10 bases between. The CDR3 DNA sequence: TGCGCCAGCAGCTTGGACCACCTTGACTACGAGCAGTACTTC. This codes for CASSLDHLDYEQYF.

The chain has TRBV19 and TRBJ2-1; D might be TRBD2 (6 bases). The CDR3 spans 14 residues. Per the germline V gene, CDR1 is LNHDA and CDR2 is SQIVND (reference sequence). The V and J ends lost 5 bases and 6 bases respectively, with 14 bases between them. The CDR3 here is CASSLGTGGNEQFF. The CDR3 region has the DNA TGTGCCAGTAGTCTAGGGACTGGAGGCAATGAGCAGTTCTTC.

This clone has just a few counts. The chain couples TRBV11-3 to TRBJ2-7; D unclear. The CDR3 consists of 14 residues. Germline V gene data show CDR1 as SGHNT and CDR2 as YENEEA. V lost 1 base and J lost 0, with 7 bases in between. In DNA, the CDR3 is TGTGCCAGCAGCTTAGTGGCCAGCTCCTACGAGCAGTACTTC. Protein product: CASSLVASSYEQYF.

The gene calls are TRBV30 and TRBJ2-3; D is unclear. This CDR3 has 14 residues. Per germline, CDR1 GTSNPN and CDR2 SVGIG (reference sequence). With 3 bases removed from V and 2 bases from J, the gap between germline ends came to 12 bases. The CDR3 bases are TGTGCCTGGAGAGTTCGCGGACCCACAGATACGCAGTATTTT. Translated, it gives CAWRVRGPTDTQYF.

The J gene is TRBJ2-3, the V gene TRBV19; 14 bases map to TRBD2. The V gene's germline CDR1 is LNHDA and CDR2 SQIVND (reference sequence). CDR3 length equals 15 residues. V lost 4 bases, J lost 7 bases, and 4 bases stayed unmatched. CDR3 region: CASSTGLAGGNTQYF. CDR3 DNA: TGTGCCAGTAGTACCGGACTAGCGGGAGGAAATACGCAGTATTTT. Complete variable domain (other parts from reference TRBV19 and TRBJ2-3): DGGITQSPKYLFRKEGQNVTLSCEQNLNHDAMYWYRQDPGQGLRLIYYSQIVNDFQKGDIAEGYSVSREKKESFPLTVTSAQKNPTAFYLCASSTGLAGGNTQYFGPGTRLTVL.

Ten or more counts support this clone. The gene calls are TRBV11-3 and TRBJ2-5, with 13 positions matching TRBD2. The CDR3 runs to 16 residues. Germline values: CDR1 SGHNT, CDR2 YENEEA. The trim removed 4 bases at V and 2 bases at J, leaving 4 bases unmatched. For the CDR3, the DNA is TGTGCCAGCAGCTCAGAGGGACTAGCGGGACAAGAGACCCAGTACTTC. Its translation: CASSSEGLAGQETQYF.

V and J are TRBV29-1 and TRBJ2-7; D is tentatively TRBD1 or TRBD2 (5 bases each). V was clipped by 4 bases and J by 7 bases, with 14 bases between them. Germline CDR1 SQVTM, CDR2 ANQGSEA. This CDR3 comprises 12 residues. CDR3 DNA: TGCAGCGTTGGGACCCTGGGGGAAGAGCAGTACTTC. Translating it yields CSVGTLGEEQYF.

This clone is medium-sized in the sample. This rearrangement joins TRBV11-3 to TRBJ2-6; no firm D call. The V gene lost 7 bases and the J gene lost 14 bases, with 24 bases spanning the gap. Germline CDR1 SGHNT, CDR2 YENEEA. This CDR3 spans 15 amino acids. The CDR3 coding sequence is TGTGCCAGCACCATTCCGGGCAGTAGGTCAGGTTTCCTGACTTTC. This translates into CASTIPGSRSGFLTF. The variable domain in full, completed from reference TRBV11-3 and TRBJ2-6, reads EAGVVQSPRYKIIEKKQPVAFWCNPISGHNTLYWYLQNLGQGPELLIRYENEEAVDDSQLPKDRFSAERLKGVDSTLKIQPAELGDSAVYLCASTIPGSRSGFLTFGAGSRLTVL.

This clone is termed medium-sized. The CDR3 bases are TGTGCCAGCAGTTCCGGGACAGGGGATGGAGAGACCCAGTACTTC. This sequence encodes CASSSGTGDGETQYF. V and J are TRBV6-8 and TRBJ2-5; 10 positions agree with TRBD1. V lost 4 bases and J lost 4; bases outside the gene matches: 6. The CDR3 is 15 amino acids. In germline, CDR1 is MNHGY, CDR2 SAAAGT.

Only a few counts were recorded for this clone. This chain links TRBV19 with TRBJ2-2, with D possibly matching TRBD1 (6 bases). The CDR3 covers 14 residues. Trimming cost V 1 base and J 8 bases, with 11 bases left between them. The germline gives CDR1 LNHDA, CDR2 SQIVND (reference sequence). CDR3 protein: CASSIARGTGELFF. The DNA of the CDR3 is TGTGCCAGTAGTATAGCAAGGGGGACAGGGGAGCTGTTTTTT.

To note about this clone: Germline and junction disagree at one end, which may indicate a read error. The chain uses TRBV11-3 and TRBJ2-5; D is perhaps TRBD2 (7 bases). Looked up from germline, CDR1 is SGHNT and CDR2 is YENEEA. The CDR3 length is 15 residues. As DNA, the CDR3 is TGTGCCAGCAGCGTAGAGGGGGGGGCTGAAGAGACCCAGTACTTC. Amino acid sequence: CASSVEGGAEETQYF.

This clone is large (0.1 to 1%) by share. This rearrangement joins TRBV11-3 to TRBJ2-2, with TRBD2 matching 12 bases. The CDR3 has 18 amino acids. CDR1 SGHNT and CDR2 YENEEA come from the germline V gene. V was clipped by 5 bases and J by 2 bases; unmatched bases: 9. The DNA of the CDR3 is TGTGCCAGCAGCGCCCAGACTAGCGGGGGACCTAACACCGGGGAGCTGTTTTTT. Protein product: CASSAQTSGGPNTGELFF.

This chain links TRBV19 with TRBJ2-5; no reliable D call. The germline gives CDR1 LNHDA, CDR2 SQIVND (reference sequence). CDR3 length: 13 residues. V lost 1 base to trimming and J lost 7 bases, with 10 bases between them. The CDR3 DNA sequence: TGTGCCAGTAGTATAGTTAGTGTGGGGACCCAGTACTTC. It encodes CASSIVSVGTQYF.

This clone was counted only a few times. The chain uses TRBV9 and TRBJ1-1, with 7 bases that match TRBD1. The CDR3 contains 15 residues. V lost 5 bases, J lost 4 bases, and 11 bases stayed unmatched. Germline CDR1 reads SGDLS; CDR2 reads YYNGEE. DNA of the CDR3: TGTGCCAGCAGTGAGGGGGCACGATCGGGCACTGAAGCTTTCTTT. Residues: CASSEGARSGTEAFF.

This chain joins TRBV25-1 and TRBJ2-7, with D possibly TRBD2 on 6 matching bases. The germline V gene encodes CDR1 MGHDK and CDR2 SYGVNS. V lost 6 bases to trimming and J lost 5 bases, with 11 bases between them. The CDR3 contains 12 residues. The CDR3 sequence: CASSRPGDEQYF. Here the CDR3 DNA reads TGTGCCAGCAGCCGTCCGGGGGACGAGCAGTACTTC.

V gene TRBV9 combines with J gene TRBJ2-1; 11 bases are shared with TRBD2. The CDR3 contains 19 residues. V was pared by 2 bases and J by 6 bases, with 16 bases of the junction left unmatched. Germline V gene sequence: CDR1 SGDLS, CDR2 YYNGEE. CDR3 sequence: CASSVDPALGTSGSNEQFF. DNA for the CDR3: TGTGCCAGCAGCGTTGACCCGGCGTTGGGGACTAGCGGCTCCAATGAGCAGTTCTTC.

V and J are TRBV19 and TRBJ2-6; either TRBD1 or TRBD2 may fit D (5 bases each). Trimming took 5 bases from V and 0 from J, leaving 14 bases between them. The V gene's germline CDR1 is LNHDA and CDR2 SQIVND (reference sequence). The CDR3 sequence is 17 residues long. CDR3 DNA sequence: TGTGCCAGTAGTCCTTCCGGGACGAACTCTGGGGCCAACGTCCTGACTTTC. It codes for CASSPSGTNSGANVLTF.

The chain has TRBV29-1 and TRBJ2-1, with D possibly called TRBD1 or TRBD2 (6 bases each). V shed 1 base and J shed 2 bases, with 15 bases lying between them. Germline assignment: CDR1 SQVTM and CDR2 ANQGSEA. The CDR3 extends over 16 amino acids. CDR3 amino acids: CSVEGGASLPYNEQFF. CDR3 nucleotides: TGCAGCGTTGAAGGGGGGGCTAGTTTGCCCTACAATGAGCAGTTCTTC.

Only a few counts were recorded for this clone. The chain uses TRBV6-7 and TRBJ2-1, with 12 bases that match TRBD2. Being an ORF, TRBV6-7 has a function that is uncertain. The CDR3 extends over 15 amino acids. The ends lost 4 bases at V and 7 bases at J; junction bases unmatched: 5. In DNA form, the CDR3 reads TGTGCCAGCAGTTCGACTAGCGGGAGATATAATGAGCAGTTCTTC. Protein product: CASSSTSGRYNEQFF.

The chain is built from TRBV19 and TRBJ2-1; D unclear. CDR1 is LNHDA and CDR2 is SQIVND in the germline V gene (reference sequence). The CDR3 length is 11 residues. With 5 bases removed from V and 10 bases from J, the gap between germline ends came to 9 bases. The DNA for the CDR3 is TGTGCCAGTAGTCCCAGTTGGGAGCAGTTCTTC. Amino acid sequence: CASSPSWEQFF.

The gene calls are TRBV11-3 and TRBJ1-4; D is perhaps TRBD1 (6 bases). V was pared by 3 bases and J by 3 bases, with 17 bases between. Germline assignment: CDR1 SGHNT and CDR2 YENEEA. This CDR3 region has 17 residues. CDR3 protein: CASSLGTSPGANEKLFF. The CDR3 DNA reads as TGTGCCAGCAGCTTGGGGACTTCCCCAGGGGCTAATGAAAAACTGTTTTTT.

The CDR3 DNA is TGTGCCAGTAGTATACAACAGAATAGCAATCAGCCCCAGCATTTT. Encoded protein: CASSIQQNSNQPQHF. V is TRBV19 and J is TRBJ1-5; D is unclear. V lost 2 bases, J lost 0 bases, and 8 bases lay in between. CDR3 length equals 15 residues. CDR1 is LNHDA and CDR2 is SQIVND in the germline V gene (reference sequence).